The 7 T cell receptor beta chains given below trace back to one sample, sequenced in a study of cytomegalovirus exposure and HLA in healthy donors. The primer mix had 60 Vbeta and 13 Jbeta primers. Assay used: immunoSEQ multiplex PCR; TCRdb lists only in-frame clones, some missing. This sample has 150,000 or so clones, with around 84% found just once. The sequenced material came from PBMCs. The receptors derive from a man between 45 and 60 years old in good health and CMV-seronegative.

This clone occurred a few times. The CDR3 DNA sequence: TGTGCCAGCAGCTTGACGCTAGTCGAGCAGTACTTC. This gives the protein CASSLTLVEQYF. The chain couples TRBV7-2 to TRBJ2-7; D ambiguous. The germline V gene has CDR1 SGHTA and CDR2 FQGNSA. CDR3 size: 12 residues. Trimming took off 3 bases at V and 6 bases at J, with 9 bases between the two ends.

The chain carries TRBV28 and TRBJ1-1, with D perhaps matching TRBD1 (5 bases). The CDR3 consists of 15 residues. In germline, CDR1 is MDHEN, CDR2 SYDVKM. V gave up 5 bases and J gave up 7 bases, with 20 bases separating them. For the CDR3, the DNA is TGTGCCAGCAGTAAAGGGGCAGGGCGAAATGGTGAAGCTTTCTTT. Translation gives CASSKGAGRNGEAFF.

The chain links TRBV28 to TRBJ2-3; 7 bases are a match to TRBD2. Unmatched junction bases numbered 11, after V lost 8 bases and J lost 0 bases. The CDR3 runs 16 residues. Germline V gene data show CDR1 as MDHEN and CDR2 as SYDVKM. CDR3: CASHPMGAGSTDTQYF. The CDR3 coding sequence is TGTGCCAGCCATCCGATGGGAGCGGGGAGCACAGATACGCAGTATTTT. Full variable domain (remainder filled in from reference TRBV28 and TRBJ2-3): DVKVTQSSRYLVKRTGEKVFLECVQDMDHENMFWYRQDPGLGLRLIYFSYDVKMKEKGDIPEGYSVSREKKERFSLILESASTNQTSMYLCASHPMGAGSTDTQYFGPGTRLTVL.

The rearrangement links TRBV30 to TRBJ1-4; 8 nucleotides agree with TRBD1. The trim removed 2 bases at V and 11 bases at J, leaving 10 bases unmatched. CDR3 size: 14 residues. Germline V gene data show CDR1 as GTSNPN and CDR2 as SVGIG (reference sequence). The CDR3 nucleotides are TGTGCCTGGAGTCTCGGACAGGGTAGATCGAAACTGTTTTTT. Translation gives CAWSLGQGRSKLFF.

This chain joins TRBV19 and TRBJ1-1; TRBD1 agrees at 9 bases. With V trimmed by 3 bases and J by 4 bases, 6 bases remained unmatched. The V gene's germline CDR1 is LNHDA and CDR2 SQIVND (reference sequence). This CDR3 comprises 15 residues. CDR3 nucleotides: TGTGCCAGTAGTATCCTGGGACAGGGCGGCACTGAAGCTTTCTTT. Translated: CASSILGQGGTEAFF.

This chain joins TRBV20-1 and TRBJ1-1; D is uncertain. From germline, CDR1 is DFQATT and CDR2 SNEGSKA (reference sequence). V lost 0 bases to trimming and J lost 6 bases, with 5 bases between them. CDR3 length equals 11 residues. The CDR3 reads CSARESAEAFF. CDR3 nucleotide sequence: TGCAGTGCTAGAGAGTCAGCTGAAGCTTTCTTT.

The table lists this clone with a count of one. The gene calls are TRBV5-1 and TRBJ1-1, with a possible D match to TRBD1 (5 bases). This CDR3 is 15 amino acids long. The germline V and J ends were trimmed by 0 bases and 4 bases, with 13 bases remaining between them. Germline values: CDR1 SGHRS, CDR2 YFSETQ. CDR3 sequence reads: CASSLAQGGSTEAFF. The CDR3 bases are TGCGCCAGCAGCTTGGCCCAGGGAGGTAGCACTGAAGCTTTCTTT.